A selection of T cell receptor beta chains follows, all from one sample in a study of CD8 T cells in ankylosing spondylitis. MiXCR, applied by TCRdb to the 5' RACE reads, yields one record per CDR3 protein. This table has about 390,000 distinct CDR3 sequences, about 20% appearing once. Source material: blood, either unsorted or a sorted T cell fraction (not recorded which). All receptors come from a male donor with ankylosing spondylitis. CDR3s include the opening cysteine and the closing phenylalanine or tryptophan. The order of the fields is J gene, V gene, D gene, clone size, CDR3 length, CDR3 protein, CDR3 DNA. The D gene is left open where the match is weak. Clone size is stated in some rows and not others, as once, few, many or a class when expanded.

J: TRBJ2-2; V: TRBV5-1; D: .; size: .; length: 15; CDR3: CASSALPQDTGELFF; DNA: TGCGCCAGCAGCGCTCTACCCCAGGACACCGGGGAGCTGTTTTTT
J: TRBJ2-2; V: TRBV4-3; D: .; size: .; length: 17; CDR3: CASSQAAATRNAGELFF; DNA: TGCGCCAGCAGCCAAGCCGCGGCAACTAGGAACGCCGGGGAGCTGTTTTTT
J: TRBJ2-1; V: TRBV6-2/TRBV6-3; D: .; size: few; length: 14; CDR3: CASSYSRQSNEQFF; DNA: TGTGCCAGCAGTTACTCGAGACAAAGCAATGAGCAGTTCTTC
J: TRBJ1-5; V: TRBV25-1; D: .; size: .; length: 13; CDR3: CASSEGGKEPQHF; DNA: TGTGCCAGCAGTGAGGGGGGTAAGGAGCCCCAGCATTTT
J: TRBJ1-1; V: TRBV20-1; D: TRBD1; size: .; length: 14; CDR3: CSARGAGGETEAFF; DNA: TGCAGTGCTAGAGGGGCAGGGGGCGAAACTGAAGCTTTCTTT
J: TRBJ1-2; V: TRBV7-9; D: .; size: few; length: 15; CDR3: CASSRGPREGYGYTF; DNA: TGTGCCAGCAGCAGAGGCCCAAGAGAGGGCTATGGCTACACCTTC
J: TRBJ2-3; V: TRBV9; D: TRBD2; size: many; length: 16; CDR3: CASSPGTSGSTDTQYF; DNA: TGTGCCAGCAGCCCAGGGACTAGCGGTAGCACAGATACGCAGTATTTT
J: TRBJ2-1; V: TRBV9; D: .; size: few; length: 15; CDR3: CASSVLGYPVSEQFF; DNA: TGTGCCAGCAGCGTATTGGGGTACCCGGTGAGTGAGCAGTTCTTC
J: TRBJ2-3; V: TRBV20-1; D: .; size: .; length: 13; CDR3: CSAVRGASDTQYF; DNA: TGCAGTGCCGTAAGGGGCGCGTCCGATACGCAGTATTTT
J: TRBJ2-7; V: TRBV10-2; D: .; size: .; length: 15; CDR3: CASSESRGGGYEQYF; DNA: TGCGCCAGCAGTGAGTCGAGGGGGGGTGGCTACGAGCAGTACTTC
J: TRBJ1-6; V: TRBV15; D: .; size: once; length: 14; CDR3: CATSMGLAFSPLHF; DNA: TGTGCCACCAGCATGGGATTAGCATTTTCACCCCTCCACTTT
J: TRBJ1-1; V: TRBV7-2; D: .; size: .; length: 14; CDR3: CASSFSAGNTEAFF; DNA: TGTGCCAGCAGCTTCTCGGCGGGGAACACTGAAGCTTTCTTT
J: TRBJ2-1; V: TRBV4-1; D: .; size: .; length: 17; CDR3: CASSQVAAERFYNEQFF; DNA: TGCGCCAGCAGCCAAGTAGCAGCGGAAAGGTTCTACAATGAGCAGTTCTTC
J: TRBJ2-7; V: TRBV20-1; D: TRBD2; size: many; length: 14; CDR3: CSAETSGYSYEQYF; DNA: TGCAGTGCTGAAACTAGCGGGTACTCCTACGAGCAGTACTTC
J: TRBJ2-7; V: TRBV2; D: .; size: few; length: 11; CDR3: CASKQAYEQYF; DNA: TGTGCCAGCAAACAGGCCTACGAGCAGTACTTC
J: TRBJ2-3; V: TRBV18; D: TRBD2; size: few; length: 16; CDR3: CASSRGGLASTDTQYF; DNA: TGTGCCAGCTCACGTGGGGGACTAGCAAGCACAGATACGCAGTATTTT
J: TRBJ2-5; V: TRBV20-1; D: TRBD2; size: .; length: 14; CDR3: CSAFTSGTQETQYF; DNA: TGCAGTGCTTTTACTAGCGGGACACAAGAGACCCAGTACTTC
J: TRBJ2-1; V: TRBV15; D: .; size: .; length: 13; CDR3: CATAGTHYNEQFF; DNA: TGTGCCACCGCCGGGACTCACTACAATGAGCAGTTCTTC
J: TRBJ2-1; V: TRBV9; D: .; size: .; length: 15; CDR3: CASSVDTGSYNEQFF; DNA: TGTGCCAGCAGCGTCGACACCGGCTCCTACAATGAGCAGTTCTTC
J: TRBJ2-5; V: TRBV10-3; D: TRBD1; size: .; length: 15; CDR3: CAISVGTGEQETQYF; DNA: TGTGCCATCAGTGTTGGGACAGGGGAACAAGAGACCCAGTACTTC
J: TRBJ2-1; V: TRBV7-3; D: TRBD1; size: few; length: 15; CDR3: CASSPKGQGFGEQFF; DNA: TGTGCCAGCAGCCCGAAGGGACAGGGGTTCGGTGAGCAGTTCTTC
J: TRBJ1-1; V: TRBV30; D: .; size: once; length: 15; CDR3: CAWSPPGRMNTEAFF; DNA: TGTGCCTGGAGTCCACCCGGGCGAATGAACACTGAAGCTTTCTTT
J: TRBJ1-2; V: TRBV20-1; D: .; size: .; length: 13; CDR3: CSASASGRYGYTF; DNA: TGCAGTGCTAGCGCCAGTGGCCGCTATGGCTACACCTTC
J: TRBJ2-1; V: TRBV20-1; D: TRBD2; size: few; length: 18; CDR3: CSASPSASGGSSYNEQFF; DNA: TGCAGTGCTAGTCCCAGCGCTAGCGGCGGGAGCTCCTACAATGAGCAGTTCTTC
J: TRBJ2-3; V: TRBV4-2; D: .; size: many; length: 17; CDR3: CASSQEGASEATDTQYF; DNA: TGTGCCAGCAGCCAAGAGGGGGCTAGCGAGGCCACAGATACGCAGTATTTT
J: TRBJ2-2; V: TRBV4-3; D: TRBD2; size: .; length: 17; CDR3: CASSPTGTSGSGGELFF; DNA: TGCGCCAGCAGCCCAACTGGGACTAGCGGGAGCGGCGGGGAGCTGTTTTTT
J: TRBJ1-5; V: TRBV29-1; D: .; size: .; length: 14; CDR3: CSVGVGGEGQPQHF; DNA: TGCAGCGTTGGCGTGGGGGGGGAGGGTCAGCCCCAGCATTTT
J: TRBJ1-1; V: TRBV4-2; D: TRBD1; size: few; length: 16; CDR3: CASSQDQGQLNTEAFF; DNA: TGTGCCAGCAGCCAAGATCAGGGACAGTTGAACACTGAAGCTTTCTTT
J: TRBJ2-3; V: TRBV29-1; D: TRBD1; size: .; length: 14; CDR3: CSVRGQGMRDTQYF; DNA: TGCAGCGTCCGAGGACAGGGCATGCGAGATACGCAGTATTTT
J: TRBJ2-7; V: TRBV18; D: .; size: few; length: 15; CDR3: CASSQGSETTYEQYF; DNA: TGTGCCAGCTCACAAGGCAGTGAAACAACCTACGAGCAGTACTTC
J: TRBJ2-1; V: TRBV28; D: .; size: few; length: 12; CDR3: CASSSLVGEQFF; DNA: TGTGCCAGCAGTTCCCTAGTGGGTGAGCAGTTCTTC
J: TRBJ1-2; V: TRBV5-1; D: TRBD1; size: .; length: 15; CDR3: CASSWSDRGFYGYTF; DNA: TGCGCCAGCAGCTGGTCTGACAGGGGGTTCTATGGCTACACCTTC
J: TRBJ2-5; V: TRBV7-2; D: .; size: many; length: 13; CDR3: CASTLRAEKTQYF; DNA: TGTGCCAGCACCCTTCGAGCGGAAAAGACCCAGTACTTC
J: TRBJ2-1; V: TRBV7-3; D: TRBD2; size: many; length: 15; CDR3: CASSLSGGSYNEQFF; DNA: TGTGCCAGCAGCTTATCGGGGGGCTCCTACAATGAGCAGTTCTTC
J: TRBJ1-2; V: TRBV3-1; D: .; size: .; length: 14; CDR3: CASSLERRGTGYTF; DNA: TGTGCCAGCAGCCTGGAGAGGCGGGGAACTGGCTACACCTTC
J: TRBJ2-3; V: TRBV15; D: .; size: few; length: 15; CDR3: CATSRDAVGTDTQYF; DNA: TGTGCCACCAGCAGAGACGCTGTAGGCACAGATACGCAGTATTTT
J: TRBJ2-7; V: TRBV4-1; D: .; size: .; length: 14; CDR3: CASSPRQLSYEQYF; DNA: TGCGCCAGCAGCCCACGACAGCTTTCCTACGAGCAGTACTTC
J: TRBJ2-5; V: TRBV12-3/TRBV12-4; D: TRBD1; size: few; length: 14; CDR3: CASSLEGGTGNQYF; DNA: TGTGCCAGCAGTTTAGAGGGAGGGACAGGGAACCAGTACTTC
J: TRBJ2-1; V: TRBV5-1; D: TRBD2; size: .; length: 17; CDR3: CASSWGTGTSGTGEQFF; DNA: TGCGCCAGCAGCTGGGGCACGGGGACTAGCGGGACGGGCGAGCAGTTCTTC
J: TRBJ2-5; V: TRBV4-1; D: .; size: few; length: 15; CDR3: CASSLRTGRGETQYF; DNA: TGCGCCAGCAGCTTACGAACAGGAAGGGGAGAGACCCAGTACTTC
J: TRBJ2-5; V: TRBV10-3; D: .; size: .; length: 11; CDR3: CAIRGQETQYF; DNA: TGTGCCATCAGGGGACAAGAGACCCAGTACTTC
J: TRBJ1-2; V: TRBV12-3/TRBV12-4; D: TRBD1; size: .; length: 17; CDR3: CASSLRTGSGVAGGYTF; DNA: TGTGCCAGCAGTTTGAGGACAGGCTCCGGGGTGGCAGGCGGCTACACCTTC
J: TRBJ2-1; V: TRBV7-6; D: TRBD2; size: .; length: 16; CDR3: CASSFRTSGSGNEQFF; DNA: TGTGCCAGCAGCTTCCGGACTAGCGGGAGTGGGAATGAGCAGTTCTTC
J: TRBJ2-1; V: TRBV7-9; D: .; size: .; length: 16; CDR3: CASSSNGRRVDDEQFF; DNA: TGTGCCAGCAGCAGCAACGGGAGAAGGGTGGACGATGAGCAGTTCTTC
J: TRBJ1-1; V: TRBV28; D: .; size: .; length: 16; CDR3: CASLGRGKSRNTEAFF; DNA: TGTGCCAGCCTAGGGAGAGGAAAGAGTCGGAACACTGAAGCTTTCTTT
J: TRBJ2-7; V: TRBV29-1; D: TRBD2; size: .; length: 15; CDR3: CSVRGLAGRAYEQYF; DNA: TGCAGCGTTCGTGGCCTAGCGGGGCGGGCCTACGAGCAGTACTTC
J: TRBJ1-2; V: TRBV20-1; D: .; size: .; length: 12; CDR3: CSAGQANYGYTF; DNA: TGCAGTGCTGGGCAGGCTAACTATGGCTACACCTTC
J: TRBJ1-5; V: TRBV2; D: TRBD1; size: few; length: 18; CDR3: CASSTGTGPSGSNQPQHF; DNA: TGTGCCAGCAGTACCGGGACAGGACCGTCGGGAAGCAATCAGCCCCAGCATTTT
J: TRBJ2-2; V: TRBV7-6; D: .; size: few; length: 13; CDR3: CASSLAPTGELFF; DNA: TGTGCCAGCAGCTTAGCGCCCACCGGGGAGCTGTTTTTT
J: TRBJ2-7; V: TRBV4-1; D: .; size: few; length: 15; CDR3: CASSQGSGDTYEQYF; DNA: TGCGCCAGCAGCCAAGGGTCGGGAGATACCTACGAGCAGTACTTC
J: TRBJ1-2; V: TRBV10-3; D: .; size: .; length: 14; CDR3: CAISGGVSDYGYTF; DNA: TGTGCCATCAGTGGTGGGGTTAGCGACTATGGCTACACCTTC
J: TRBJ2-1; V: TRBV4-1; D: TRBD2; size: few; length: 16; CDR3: CASSRGIAGAYNEQFF; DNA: TGCGCCAGCAGCCGGGGAATAGCGGGGGCCTACAATGAGCAGTTCTTC
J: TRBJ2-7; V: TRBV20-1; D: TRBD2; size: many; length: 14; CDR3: CSAMRRTSVDEQYF; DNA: TGCAGTGCCATGCGAAGGACTAGCGTCGACGAGCAGTACTTC
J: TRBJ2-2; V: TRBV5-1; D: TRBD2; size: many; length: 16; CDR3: CASSGSSGRATGELFF; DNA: TGCGCCAGCAGCGGATCTAGCGGGAGGGCCACCGGGGAGCTGTTTTTT
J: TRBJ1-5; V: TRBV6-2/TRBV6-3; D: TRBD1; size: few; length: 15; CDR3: CASSKWGTGGQPQHF; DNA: TGTGCCAGCAGTAAATGGGGGACAGGGGGTCAGCCCCAGCATTTT
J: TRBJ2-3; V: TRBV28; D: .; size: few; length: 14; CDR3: CASSFILATDTQYF; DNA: TGTGCCAGCAGTTTTATCCTAGCTACGGATACGCAGTATTTT
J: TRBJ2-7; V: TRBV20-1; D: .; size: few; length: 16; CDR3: CSARAEPGPRPYEQYF; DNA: TGCAGTGCTAGAGCAGAACCGGGCCCTCGACCCTACGAGCAGTACTTC
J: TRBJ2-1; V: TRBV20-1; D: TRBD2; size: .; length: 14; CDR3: CSAFSQRGDNEQFF; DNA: TGCAGTGCTTTCTCCCAGCGGGGGGACAATGAGCAGTTCTTC
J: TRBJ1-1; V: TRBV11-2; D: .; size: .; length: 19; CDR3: CASSFWGDGTPGSHTEAFF; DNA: TGTGCCAGCAGCTTTTGGGGAGACGGGACACCGGGCTCCCACACTGAAGCTTTCTTT